Below, 3 T cell receptor beta chains from the same sample are listed, as sequenced in a study of T cell responses to AZD1222 COVID-19 vaccine. Assay: immunoSEQ multiplex PCR; the TCRdb copy retains only in-frame clones and omits some. The sample yields some 67,000 clones, 83% seen once. The input for sequencing was peripheral blood, taken 28 days after the second AZD1222 dose. The receptors were gathered from an adult who received the AZD1222 COVID-19 vaccine.

V and J are TRBV2 and TRBJ2-7; D is tentatively TRBD1 or TRBD2 (5 bases each). Per the germline V gene, CDR1 is SNHLY and CDR2 is FYNNEI. CDR3 length equals 14 residues. V was pared by 3 bases and J by 0 bases, with 9 bases between. CDR3 residues: CASSDFGASYEQYF. CDR3 sequence (DNA): TGTGCCAGCAGTGATTTCGGGGCCTCCTACGAGCAGTACTTC. The full variable domain, completed using reference TRBV2 and TRBJ2-7, is EPEVTQTPSHQVTQMGQEVILRCVPISNHLYFYWYRQILGQKVEFLVSFYNNEISEKSEIFDDQFSVERPDGSNFTLKIRSTKLEDSAMYFCASSDFGASYEQYFGPGTRLTVT.

V and J are TRBV11-2 and TRBJ2-1; possible D gene TRBD2, 5 bases. The germline V and J ends were trimmed by 2 bases and 1 base, with 6 bases remaining between them. The CDR3 consists of 14 residues. The V gene's germline CDR1 is SGHAT and CDR2 FQNNGV. CDR3 region: CASSLSGSYNEQFF. CDR3 bases: TGTGCCAGCAGCTTAAGCGGTTCCTACAATGAGCAGTTCTTC.

The rearrangement uses TRBV2 and TRBJ2-5; D not resolved. Germline CDR1 is SNHLY and CDR2 is FYNNEI. This CDR3 region has 13 residues. V was shortened by 6 bases and J by 1 base, with 9 bases between the two germline ends. CDR3 protein: CASRKDLQETQYF. CDR3 coding DNA: TGTGCCAGCAGGAAGGACCTCCAAGAGACCCAGTACTTC.